Listed here are 9 T cell receptor beta chains from one sample, sequenced in a study of CD8 T cells in Susac syndrome (dated 2019 in TCRdb). The library was generated by the immunoSEQ multiplex PCR assay. RNA was extracted using the RNeasy kit, and roughly 0.45 to 1 ug of the RNA was reverse transcribed with random hexamers. TCRdb reran the public reads through fastp at Q25 and MiXCR, keeping productive beta chains. When rows share a CDR3 protein, they turn into one entry using the most common DNA and genes. The sample includes 170,000 or so distinct CDR3 sequences, with approximately 95% observed a single time. 0.095% to 0.15% of the sample goes to the ten largest clones. Sequences were obtained from CD4+ T cells from PBMCs. These TCRs come from a human donor with Susac syndrome.

The rearrangement links TRBV11-2 to TRBJ1-3; D unclear. V was pared by 5 bases and J by 2 bases, with 10 bases between. CDR1 and CDR2 from the germline V gene are SGHAT and FQNNGV. The CDR3 runs 14 residues. CDR3 DNA: TGTGCCAGCAGCCGAAACGTCGCTGGAAACACCATATATTTT. As protein: CASSRNVAGNTIYF.

The genes are TRBV7-2 and TRBJ1-2; 8 nucleotides match TRBD1. The CDR3 contains 15 residues. Germline-derived CDR1 and CDR2 are SGHTA and FQGNSA. The ends lost 3 bases at V and 6 bases at J; junction bases unmatched: 9. CDR3 sequence reads: CASSFSGPGGNGYTF. The CDR3 region has the DNA TGTGCCAGCAGCTTCTCAGGGCCAGGGGGCAATGGCTACACCTTC. The whole variable domain, filled in from reference TRBV7-2 and TRBJ1-2, reads GAGVSQSPSNKVTEKGKDVELRCDPISGHTALYWYRQSLGQGLEFLIYFQGNSAPDKSGLPSDRFSAERTGGSVSTLTIQRTQQEDSAVYLCASSFSGPGGNGYTFGSGTRLTVV.

The chain joins TRBV7-9 to TRBJ1-2; D is undetermined. The CDR3 contains 12 residues. Trimming left V 5 bases short and J 4 bases short, with 8 bases between. Germline V gene lookup returns CDR1 SEHNR and CDR2 FQNEAQ (reference sequence). This chain's CDR3 is CASSRVGYGYTF. For the CDR3, the DNA is TGTGCCAGCAGCAGGGTGGGCTATGGCTACACCTTC.

This chain connects TRBV6-1 to TRBJ2-7; D may be TRBD2 (5 bases). Trimming took 1 base from V and 5 from J, leaving 6 bases between them. Germline V gene sequence: CDR1 MNHNS, CDR2 SASEGT. CDR3 length: 12 residues. The CDR3 loop reads CASSEVGDEQYF. CDR3 in DNA: TGTGCCAGCAGTGAAGTGGGAGACGAGCAGTACTTC.

This chain connects TRBV3-1 to TRBJ2-2, with 10 bases matching TRBD2. Germline V gene sequence: CDR1 LGHDT, CDR2 YNNKEL (reference sequence). Losses at the gene ends were 0 bases for V and 6 bases for J; bases not matched to a gene: 10. The length of the CDR3 is 18 residues. The CDR3 region has the DNA TGTGCCAGCAGCCAAGATTGGCTAGCGGGAGTTGTTGCCGGGGAGCTGTTTTTT. Translated: CASSQDWLAGVVAGELFF. Variable domain in full (rest from reference TRBV3-1 and TRBJ2-2): DTAVSQTPKYLVTQMGNDKSIKCEQNLGHDTMYWYKQDSKKFLKIMFSYNNKELIINETVPNRFSPKSPDKAHLNLHINSLELGDSAVYFCASSQDWLAGVVAGELFFGEGSRLTVL.

This rearrangement joins TRBV5-4 to TRBJ2-2; possible D gene TRBD2, 5 bases. Germline CDR1 is SGHNT and CDR2 is YYREEE (reference sequence). V lost 2 bases, J lost 5 bases, and 10 bases lay in between. The CDR3 sequence is 14 residues long. Here the CDR3 reads CASSFRELTGELFF. The CDR3 DNA reads TGTGCCAGCAGCTTTCGGGAACTTACCGGGGAGCTGTTTTTT.

The chain joins TRBV20-1 to TRBJ2-7; TRBD1 agrees at 12 bases. From germline, CDR1 is DFQATT and CDR2 SNEGSKA (reference sequence). CDR3 size: 14 residues. Trimming removed 6 bases from V and 5 bases from J; junction bases left unmatched: 8. CDR3 DNA: TGCAGTGCGCAAACCGGGACAGGGGGCCACGAGCAGTACGTC. It yields the protein CSAQTGTGGHEQYV.

The chain's CDR3 is CAWSFGPGEKLFF. The CDR3 DNA is TGTGCCTGGAGTTTCGGGCCCGGGGAAAAACTGTTTTTT. The chain carries TRBV30 and TRBJ1-4; no clear D. Between the trimmed V and J ends, which lost 2 bases and 8 bases, there was a span of 12 bases. The CDR3 length is 13 residues. Germline-derived CDR1 and CDR2 are GTSNPN and SVGIG (reference sequence).

The chain recombines TRBV7-3 with TRBJ2-3; D remains ambiguous. Trimming cost V 3 bases and J 0 bases, with 7 bases left between them. The germline V gene has CDR1 SGHTA and CDR2 FQGTGA. The CDR3 covers 14 residues. CDR3 amino acids: CASSFLSSTDTQYF. CDR3 sequence (DNA): TGTGCCAGCAGCTTTTTGTCTAGCACAGATACGCAGTATTTT.